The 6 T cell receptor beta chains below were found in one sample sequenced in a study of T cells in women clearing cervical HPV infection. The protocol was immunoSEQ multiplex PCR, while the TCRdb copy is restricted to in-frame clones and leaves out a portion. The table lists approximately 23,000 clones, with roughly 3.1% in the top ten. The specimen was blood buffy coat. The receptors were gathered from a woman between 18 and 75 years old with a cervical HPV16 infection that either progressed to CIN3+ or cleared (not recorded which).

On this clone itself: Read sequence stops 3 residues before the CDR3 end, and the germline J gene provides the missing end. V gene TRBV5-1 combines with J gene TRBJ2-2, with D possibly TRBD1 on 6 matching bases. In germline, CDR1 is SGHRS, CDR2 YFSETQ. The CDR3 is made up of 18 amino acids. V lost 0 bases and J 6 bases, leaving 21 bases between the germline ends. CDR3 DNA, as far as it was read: TGCGCCAGCAGCTTGGTACAGGGAAGTCTTAGGGTGTCCGGGGAG. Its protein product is CASSLVQGSLRVSGE. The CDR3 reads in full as CASSLVQGSLRVSGELFF.

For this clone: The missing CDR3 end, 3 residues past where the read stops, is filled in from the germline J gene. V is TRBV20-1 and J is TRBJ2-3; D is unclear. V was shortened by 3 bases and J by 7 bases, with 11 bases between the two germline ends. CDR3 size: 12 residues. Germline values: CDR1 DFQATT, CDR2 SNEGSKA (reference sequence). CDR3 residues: CSARSPVHTQYF. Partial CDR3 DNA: TGCAGTGCTAGGTCTCCCGTTCATACG.

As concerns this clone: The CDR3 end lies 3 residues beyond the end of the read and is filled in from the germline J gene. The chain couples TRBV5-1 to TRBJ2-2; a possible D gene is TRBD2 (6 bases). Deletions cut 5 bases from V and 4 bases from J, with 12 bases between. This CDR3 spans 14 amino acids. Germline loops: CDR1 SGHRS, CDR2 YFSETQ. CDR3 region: CASSVSGSTGELFF. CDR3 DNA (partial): TGCGCCAGCAGTGTTAGCGGTTCCACCGGGGAG.

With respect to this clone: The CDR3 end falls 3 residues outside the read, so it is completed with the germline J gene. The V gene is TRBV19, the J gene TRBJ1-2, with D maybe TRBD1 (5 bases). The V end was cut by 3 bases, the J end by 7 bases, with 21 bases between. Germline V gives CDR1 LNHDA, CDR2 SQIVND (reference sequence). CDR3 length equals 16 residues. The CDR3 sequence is CASSIPGEGYSLGYTF. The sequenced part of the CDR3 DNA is TGTGCCAGTAGTATCCCGGGGGAAGGATACTCACTTGGC.

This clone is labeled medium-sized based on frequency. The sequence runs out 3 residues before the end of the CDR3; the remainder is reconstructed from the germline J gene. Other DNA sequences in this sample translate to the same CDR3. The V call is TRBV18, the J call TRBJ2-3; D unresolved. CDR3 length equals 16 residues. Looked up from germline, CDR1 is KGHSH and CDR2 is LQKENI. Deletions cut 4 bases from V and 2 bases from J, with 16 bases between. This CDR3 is CASSHNGGSTTDTQYF. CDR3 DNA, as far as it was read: TGTGCCAGCTCACATAACGGCGGATCGACCACAGATACG.

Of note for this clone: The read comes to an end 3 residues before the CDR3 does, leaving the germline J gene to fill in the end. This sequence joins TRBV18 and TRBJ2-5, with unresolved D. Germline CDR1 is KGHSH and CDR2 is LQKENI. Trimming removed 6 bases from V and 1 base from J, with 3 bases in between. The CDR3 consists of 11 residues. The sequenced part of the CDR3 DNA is TGTGCCAGCTCCCTCCAAGAGACC. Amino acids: CASSLQET. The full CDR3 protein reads CASSLQETQYF.